These 10 T cell receptor beta chains were sequenced from one sample in a study of metastatic and nonmetastatic thyroid tumors (TCRdb year 2020). The library was prepared using PCR. This sample was sequenced with an Illumina HiSeq 4000. The raw public reads went through TCRdb reprocessing: fastp at Q25, MiXCR clone calling, in-frame beta chains kept. The sample has some 34,000 clones on record, approximately 15% of them singletons. About 4.6% of the sample lies in the top ten. Before undergoing thyroid surgery, none of the patients had been given any kind of treatment. The specimen sequenced was blood. The origin of the receptors is a female donor with papillary thyroid cancer or a benign thyroid nodule (not recorded which). Some clones in this sample may be carry-over from other donors' samples.

This clone was picked up many times. This sequence joins TRBV19 and TRBJ2-7; D is unclear. The CDR3 length is 13 residues. The V gene lost 3 bases and the J gene lost 2 bases, with 8 bases spanning the gap. Germline-derived CDR1 and CDR2 are LNHDA and SQIVND (reference sequence). The CDR3: CASSMRPTYEQYF. DNA for the CDR3: TGTGCCAGTAGTATGAGGCCGACCTACGAGCAGTACTTC. Filled out from reference TRBV19 and TRBJ2-7, the complete variable domain reads DGGITQSPKYLFRKEGQNVTLSCEQNLNHDAMYWYRQDPGQGLRLIYYSQIVNDFQKGDIAEGYSVSREKKESFPLTVTSAQKNPTAFYLCASSMRPTYEQYFGPGTRLTVT.

This clone was observed a few times. The chain uses TRBV6-1 and TRBJ2-7; 10 bases map to TRBD1. The ends lost 3 bases at V and 6 bases at J; junction bases unmatched: 11. This CDR3 contains 16 residues. Germline lookup yields CDR1 MNHNS and CDR2 SASEGT. The CDR3 bases are TGTGCCAGCAGTGATTTTTTTGGGACAGGGGTCACCGAGCAGTACTTC. Translating gives CASSDFFGTGVTEQYF.

This clone was picked up many times. In DNA, the CDR3 is TGTGCCAGCAGTCCAAGGGGGGAGGCTAATGAAAAACTGTTTTTT. As protein: CASSPRGEANEKLFF. This chain joins TRBV28 and TRBJ1-4, with D possibly being TRBD1 (6 bases). Trimming took off 5 bases at V and 3 bases at J, with 13 bases between the two ends. In germline, CDR1 is MDHEN, CDR2 SYDVKM. The CDR3 totals 15 residues.

In this sample, this clone turned up many times. CDR3 residues: CAGQQAAMKPRSYNSPLHF. Written as DNA, the CDR3 is TGTGCCGGACAACAGGCAGCGATGAAACCCCGCTCCTATAATTCACCCCTCCACTTT. This chain uses TRBV19 with TRBJ1-6; possibly TRBD1 for D (5 bases). Trimming took 11 bases from V and 0 from J, leaving 26 bases between them. Germline values: CDR1 LNHDA, CDR2 SQIVND (reference sequence). The CDR3 sequence is 19 residues long.

This clone was seen more than once but under ten times. V usage is TRBV6-1 and J usage is TRBJ2-7; possibly TRBD1 for D (6 bases). V lost 6 bases to trimming and J lost 2 bases, with 17 bases between them. Germline-derived CDR1 and CDR2 are MNHNS and SASEGT. This CDR3 contains 15 residues. The CDR3 DNA follows: TGTGCCAGCAGGTTAAGTAGCAGGGGTACCTACGAGCAGTACTTC. Protein sequence: CASRLSSRGTYEQYF.

This clone came up many times. The chain recombines TRBV20-1 with TRBJ2-1; weak D call: TRBD2 (5 bases). The CDR3 has 14 residues. Germline V lookup: CDR1 DFQATT, CDR2 SNEGSKA (reference sequence). V lost 3 bases to trimming and J lost 5 bases, with 14 bases between them. The CDR3 protein is CSASKGSGNNEQFF. CDR3 bases: TGCAGTGCTAGTAAAGGGAGTGGTAACAATGAGCAGTTCTTC.

This clone was counted many times. The chain is built from TRBV2 and TRBJ1-3; D gene uncertain. The germline gives CDR1 SNHLY, CDR2 FYNNEI. CDR3 length equals 11 residues. V was trimmed by 3 bases and J by 5 bases, leaving 2 bases between them. The CDR3 region has the DNA TGTGCCAGCAGTGAGAGAAACACCATATATTTT. Translation gives CASSERNTIYF.

This clone has ten or more counts. The gene calls are TRBV6-1 and TRBJ2-2; D is possibly TRBD1 (7 bases). The CDR3 length is 17 residues. The germline gives CDR1 MNHNS, CDR2 SASEGT. V was trimmed by 5 bases and J by 2 bases, leaving 18 bases between them. The CDR3 DNA follows: TGTGCCAGCAGTTCCAAAGGGCGGGACAGCAACACCGGGGAGCTGTTTTTT. This translates into CASSSKGRDSNTGELFF.

Worth noting for this clone: A much larger clone differs by one base, so this may be a read error. The chain links TRBV2 to TRBJ2-6; D remains ambiguous. This CDR3 contains 14 residues. V gave up 8 bases and J gave up 0 bases, with 8 bases separating them. The V gene's germline CDR1 is SNHLY and CDR2 FYNNEI. DNA for the CDR3: TGTGCCAGCCCCCCGTACTCTGGGGCCAACGTCCTGACTTTC. Protein sequence: CASPPYSGANVLTF.

About this clone: This sequence may be a read error, since a much larger clone differs from it by one base. This chain connects TRBV19 to TRBJ2-5, with unresolved D. V dropped 4 bases and J dropped 1 base, with 4 bases sitting between them. This CDR3 region has 12 residues. Per the germline V gene, CDR1 is LNHDA and CDR2 is SQIVND (reference sequence). Here the CDR3 reads CASSNSQETQYF. DNA of the CDR3: TGTGCCAGTAGTAATAGCCAAGAGACCCAGTACTTC.